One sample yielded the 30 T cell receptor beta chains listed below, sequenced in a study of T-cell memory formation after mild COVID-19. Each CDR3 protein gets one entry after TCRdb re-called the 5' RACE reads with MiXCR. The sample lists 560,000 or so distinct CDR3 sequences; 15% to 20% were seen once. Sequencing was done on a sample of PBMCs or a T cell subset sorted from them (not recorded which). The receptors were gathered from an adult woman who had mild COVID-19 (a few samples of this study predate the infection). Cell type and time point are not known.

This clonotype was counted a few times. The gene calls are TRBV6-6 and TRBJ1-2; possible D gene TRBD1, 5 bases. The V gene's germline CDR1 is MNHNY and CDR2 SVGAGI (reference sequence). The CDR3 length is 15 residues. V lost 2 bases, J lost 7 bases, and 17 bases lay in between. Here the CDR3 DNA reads TGTGCCAGCAGTTACCTACAGGCTACGTTAAGTGGCTACACCTTC. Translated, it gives CASSYLQATLSGYTF.

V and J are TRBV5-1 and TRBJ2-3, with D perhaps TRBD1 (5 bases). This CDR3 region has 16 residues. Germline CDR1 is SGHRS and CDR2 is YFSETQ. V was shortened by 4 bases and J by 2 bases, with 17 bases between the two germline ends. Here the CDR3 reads CASSTSGLDATDTQYF. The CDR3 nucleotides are TGCGCCAGCAGCACCTCAGGGTTAGATGCCACAGATACGCAGTATTTT.

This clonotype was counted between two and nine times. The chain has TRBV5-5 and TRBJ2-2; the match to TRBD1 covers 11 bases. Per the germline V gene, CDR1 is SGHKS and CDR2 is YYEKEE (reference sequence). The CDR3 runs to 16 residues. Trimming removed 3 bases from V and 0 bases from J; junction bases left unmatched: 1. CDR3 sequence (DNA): TGTGCCAGCAGCTCGGGACAGGGGGCGAACACCGGGGAGCTGTTTTTT. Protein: CASSSGQGANTGELFF.

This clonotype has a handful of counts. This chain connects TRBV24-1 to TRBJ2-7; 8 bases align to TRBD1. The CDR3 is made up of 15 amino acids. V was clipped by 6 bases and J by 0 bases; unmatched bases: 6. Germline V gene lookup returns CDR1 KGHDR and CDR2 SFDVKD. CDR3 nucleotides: TGTGCCACCAGTAAGAGGACAGGGAGCTCCTACGAGCAGTACTTC. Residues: CATSKRTGSSYEQYF.

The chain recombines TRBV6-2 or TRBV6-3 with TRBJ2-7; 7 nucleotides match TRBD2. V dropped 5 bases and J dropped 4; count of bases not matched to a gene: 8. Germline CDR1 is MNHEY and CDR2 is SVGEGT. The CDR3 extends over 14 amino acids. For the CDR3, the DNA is TGTGCCAGCAGTACTCGGTGGGAGGGATACGAGCAGTACTTC. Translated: CASSTRWEGYEQYF.

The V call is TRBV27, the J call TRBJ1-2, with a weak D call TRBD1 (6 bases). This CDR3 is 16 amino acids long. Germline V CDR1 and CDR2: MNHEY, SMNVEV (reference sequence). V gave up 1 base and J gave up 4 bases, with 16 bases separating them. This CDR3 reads CASSLYTPTGLYGYTF. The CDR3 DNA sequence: TGTGCCAGCAGTTTATACACTCCGACAGGCCTCTATGGCTACACCTTC.

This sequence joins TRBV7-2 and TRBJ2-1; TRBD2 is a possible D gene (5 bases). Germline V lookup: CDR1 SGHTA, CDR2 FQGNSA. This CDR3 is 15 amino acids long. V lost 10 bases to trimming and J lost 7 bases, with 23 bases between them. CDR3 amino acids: CATAFRRFTQNEQFF. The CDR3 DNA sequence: TGTGCCACCGCTTTCAGGAGGTTCACACAGAATGAGCAGTTCTTC.

The CDR3 bases are TGTGCCAGCAGCCAAGAAGTGCCGCGGACAGGGAACACCGGGGAGCTGTTTTTT. This translates into CASSQEVPRTGNTGELFF. The chain employs TRBV4-2 and TRBJ2-2, with 7 bases fitting TRBD1. Germline trimming cut 0 bases from V and 1 base from J; bases unmatched to any gene: 8. Germline CDR1 is LGHNA and CDR2 is YNFKEQ. CDR3 size: 18 residues.

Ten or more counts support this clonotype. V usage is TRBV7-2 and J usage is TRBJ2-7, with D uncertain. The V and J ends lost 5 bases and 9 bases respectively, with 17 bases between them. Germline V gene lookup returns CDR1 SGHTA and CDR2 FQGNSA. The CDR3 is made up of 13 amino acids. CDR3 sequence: CASSPTTLVAQYF. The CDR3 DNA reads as TGTGCCAGCAGCCCCACGACATTAGTCGCGCAGTACTTC.

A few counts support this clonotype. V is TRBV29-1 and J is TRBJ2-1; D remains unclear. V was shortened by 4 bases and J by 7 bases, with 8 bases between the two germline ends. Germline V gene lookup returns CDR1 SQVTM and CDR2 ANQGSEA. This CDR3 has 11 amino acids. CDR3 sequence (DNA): TGCAGCGTTGTCCTCTGGAATGAGCAGTTCTTC. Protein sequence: CSVVLWNEQFF.

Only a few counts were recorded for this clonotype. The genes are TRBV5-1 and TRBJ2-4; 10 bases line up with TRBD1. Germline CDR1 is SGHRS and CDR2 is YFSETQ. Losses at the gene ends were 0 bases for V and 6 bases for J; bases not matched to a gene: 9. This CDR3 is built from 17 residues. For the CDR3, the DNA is TGCGCCAGCAGCTTGGCCGGGACAGGGGTCGGGGGAAACATTCAGTACTTC. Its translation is CASSLAGTGVGGNIQYF.

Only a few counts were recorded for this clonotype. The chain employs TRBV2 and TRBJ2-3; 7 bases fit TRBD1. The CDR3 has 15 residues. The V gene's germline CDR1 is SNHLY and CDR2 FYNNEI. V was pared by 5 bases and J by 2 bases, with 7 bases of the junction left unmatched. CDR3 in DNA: TGTGCCAGCAGTAGTCCCGGGACAGCCACAGATACGCAGTATTTT. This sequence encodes CASSSPGTATDTQYF.

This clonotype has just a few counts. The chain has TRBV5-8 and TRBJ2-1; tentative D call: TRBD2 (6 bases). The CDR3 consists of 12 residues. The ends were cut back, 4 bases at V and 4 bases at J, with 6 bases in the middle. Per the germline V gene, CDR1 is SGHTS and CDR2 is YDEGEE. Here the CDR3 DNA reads TGTGCCAGCAGCGCGGGGTACAATGAGCAGTTCTTC. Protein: CASSAGYNEQFF.

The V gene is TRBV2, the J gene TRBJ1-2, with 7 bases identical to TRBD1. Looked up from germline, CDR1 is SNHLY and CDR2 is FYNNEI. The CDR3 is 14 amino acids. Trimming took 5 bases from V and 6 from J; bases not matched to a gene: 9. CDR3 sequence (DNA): TGTGCCAGCAGTAAGGAGGGGGCGGTCCATGGCTACACCTTC. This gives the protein CASSKEGAVHGYTF.

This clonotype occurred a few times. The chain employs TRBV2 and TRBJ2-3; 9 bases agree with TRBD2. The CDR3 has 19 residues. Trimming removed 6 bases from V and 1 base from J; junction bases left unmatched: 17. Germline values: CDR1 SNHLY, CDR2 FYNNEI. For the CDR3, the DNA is TGTGCCAGCAGCGATCCCCTCAACCTCGCGGGAGGGGGCACAGATACGCAGTATTTT. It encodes CASSDPLNLAGGGTDTQYF. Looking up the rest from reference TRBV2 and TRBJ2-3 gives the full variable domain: EPEVTQTPSHQVTQMGQEVILRCVPISNHLYFYWYRQILGQKVEFLVSFYNNEISEKSEIFDDQFSVERPDGSNFTLKIRSTKLEDSAMYFCASSDPLNLAGGGTDTQYFGPGTRLTVL.

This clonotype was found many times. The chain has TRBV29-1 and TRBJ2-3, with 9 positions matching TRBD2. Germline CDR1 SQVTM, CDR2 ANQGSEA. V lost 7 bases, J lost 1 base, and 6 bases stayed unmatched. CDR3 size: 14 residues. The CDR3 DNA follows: TGCAGCGGGTCTGAGCGGGAGGGCACAGATACGCAGTATTTT. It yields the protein CSGSEREGTDTQYF.

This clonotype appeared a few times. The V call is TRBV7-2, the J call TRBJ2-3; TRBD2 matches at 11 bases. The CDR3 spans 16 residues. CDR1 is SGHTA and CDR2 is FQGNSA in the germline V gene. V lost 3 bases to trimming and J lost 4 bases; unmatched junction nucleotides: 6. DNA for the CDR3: TGTGCCAGCAGCTTGCTCCCGACTAGCGGGGCAGATACGCAGTATTTT. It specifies CASSLLPTSGADTQYF.

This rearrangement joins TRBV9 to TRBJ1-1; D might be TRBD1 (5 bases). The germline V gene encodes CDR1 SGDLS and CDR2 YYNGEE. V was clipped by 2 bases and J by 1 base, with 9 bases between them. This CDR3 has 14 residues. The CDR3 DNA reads TGTGCCAGCAGCGTGGGGACCGCGAACACTGAAGCTTTCTTT. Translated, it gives CASSVGTANTEAFF. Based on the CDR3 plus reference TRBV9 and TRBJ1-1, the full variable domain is DSGVTQTPKHLITATGQRVTLRCSPRSGDLSVYWYQQSLDQGLQFLIQYYNGEERAKGNILERFSAQQFPDLHSELNLSSLELGDSALYFCASSVGTANTEAFFGQGTRLTVV.

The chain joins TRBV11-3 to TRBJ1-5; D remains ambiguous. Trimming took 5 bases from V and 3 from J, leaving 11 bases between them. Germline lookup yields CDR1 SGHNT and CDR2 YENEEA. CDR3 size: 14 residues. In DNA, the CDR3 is TGTGCCAGCAGCCCCTCGGGAAACAATCAGCCCCAGCATTTT. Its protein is CASSPSGNNQPQHF.

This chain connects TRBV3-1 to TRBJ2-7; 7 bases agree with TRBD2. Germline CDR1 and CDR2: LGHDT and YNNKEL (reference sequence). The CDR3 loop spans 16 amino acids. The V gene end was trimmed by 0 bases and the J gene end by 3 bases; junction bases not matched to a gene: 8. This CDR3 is CASSQDLTSNRYEQYF. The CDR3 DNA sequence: TGTGCCAGCAGCCAAGATCTGACTAGCAACCGCTACGAGCAGTACTTC.

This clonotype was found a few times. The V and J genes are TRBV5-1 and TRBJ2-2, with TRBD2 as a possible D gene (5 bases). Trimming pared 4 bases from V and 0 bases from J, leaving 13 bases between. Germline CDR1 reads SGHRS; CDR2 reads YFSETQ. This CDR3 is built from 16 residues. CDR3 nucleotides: TGCGCCAGCAGCAGCGGACTGATCGCGAACACCGGGGAGCTGTTTTTT. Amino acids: CASSSGLIANTGELFF.

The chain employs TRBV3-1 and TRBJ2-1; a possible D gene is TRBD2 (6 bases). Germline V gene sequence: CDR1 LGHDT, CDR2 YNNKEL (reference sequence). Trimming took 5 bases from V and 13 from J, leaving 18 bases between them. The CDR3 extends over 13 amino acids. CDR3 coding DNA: TGTGCCAGCAGCAGCGGCGGCGGGGCGAATCAGTTCTTC. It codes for CASSSGGGANQFF.

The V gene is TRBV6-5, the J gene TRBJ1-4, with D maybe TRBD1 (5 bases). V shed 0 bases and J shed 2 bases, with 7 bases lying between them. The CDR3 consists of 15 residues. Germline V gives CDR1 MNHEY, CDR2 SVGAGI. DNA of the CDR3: TGTGCCAGCAGTTACTCAGGGACGACTAATGAAAAACTGTTTTTT. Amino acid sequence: CASSYSGTTNEKLFF.

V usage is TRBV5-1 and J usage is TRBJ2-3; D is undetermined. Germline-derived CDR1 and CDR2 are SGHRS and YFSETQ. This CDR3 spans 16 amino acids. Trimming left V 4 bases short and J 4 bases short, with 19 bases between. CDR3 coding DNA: TGCGCCAGCAGCCCCCGGGTCTCTAGTTACGCAGATACGCAGTATTTT. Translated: CASSPRVSSYADTQYF.

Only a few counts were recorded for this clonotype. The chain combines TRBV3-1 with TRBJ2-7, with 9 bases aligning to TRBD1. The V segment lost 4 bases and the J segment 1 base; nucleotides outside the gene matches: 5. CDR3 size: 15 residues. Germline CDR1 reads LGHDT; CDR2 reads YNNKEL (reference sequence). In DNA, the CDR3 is TGTGCCAGCAGCCGGACAGGGGATTTTTCCTACGAGCAGTACTTC. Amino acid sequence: CASSRTGDFSYEQYF.

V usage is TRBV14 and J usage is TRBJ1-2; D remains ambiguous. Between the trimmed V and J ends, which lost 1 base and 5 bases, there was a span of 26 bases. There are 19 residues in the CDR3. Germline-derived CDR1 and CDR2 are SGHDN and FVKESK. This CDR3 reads CASSQGSRRPGWMGYGYTF. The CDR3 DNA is TGTGCCAGCAGCCAAGGATCCCGGAGACCCGGGTGGATGGGGTATGGCTACACCTTC.

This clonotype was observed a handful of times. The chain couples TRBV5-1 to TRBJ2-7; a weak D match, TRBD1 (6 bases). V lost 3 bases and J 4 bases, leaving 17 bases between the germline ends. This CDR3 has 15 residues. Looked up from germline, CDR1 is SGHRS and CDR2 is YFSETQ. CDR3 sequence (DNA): TGCGCCAGCAGCTCCCTACAGGGTGTCGGGTACGAGCAGTACTTC. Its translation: CASSSLQGVGYEQYF. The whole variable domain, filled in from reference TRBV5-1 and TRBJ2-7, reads KAGVTQTPRYLIKTRGQQVTLSCSPISGHRSVSWYQQTPGQGLQFLFEYFSETQRNKGNFPGRFSGRQFSNSRSEMNVSTLELGDSALYLCASSSLQGVGYEQYFGPGTRLTVT.

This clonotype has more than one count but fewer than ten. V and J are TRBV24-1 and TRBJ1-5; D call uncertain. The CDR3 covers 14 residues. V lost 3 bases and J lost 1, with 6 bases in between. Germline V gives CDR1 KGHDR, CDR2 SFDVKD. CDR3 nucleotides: TGTGCCACCAGTGATACCGAGAGCAATCAGCCCCAGCATTTT. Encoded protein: CATSDTESNQPQHF.

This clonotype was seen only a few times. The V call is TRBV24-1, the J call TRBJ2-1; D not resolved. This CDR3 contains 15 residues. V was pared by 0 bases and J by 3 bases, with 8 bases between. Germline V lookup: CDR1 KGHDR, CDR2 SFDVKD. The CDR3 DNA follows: TGTGCCACCAGTGATTTGGGCGTTGGCTACAATGAGCAGTTCTTC. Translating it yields CATSDLGVGYNEQFF.

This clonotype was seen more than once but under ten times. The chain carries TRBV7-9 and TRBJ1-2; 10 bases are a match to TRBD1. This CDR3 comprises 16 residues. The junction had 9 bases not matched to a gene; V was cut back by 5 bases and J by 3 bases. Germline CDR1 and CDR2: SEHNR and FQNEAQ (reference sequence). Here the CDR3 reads CASSLRTGGLDYGYTF. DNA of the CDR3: TGTGCCAGCAGCCTCCGGACAGGGGGATTAGACTATGGCTACACCTTC.